These 11 T cell receptor beta chains share one sample of origin, sequenced in a study of shared clonotypes between healthy human individuals. The data were produced by immunoSEQ multiplex PCR, yet TCRdb's version contains in-frame clones alone and is incomplete. The table includes 2 million to 3 million clones, more than 90% detected once. Sequencing was performed on naive CD4+ T cells sorted from blood. Documented subset: CD45RA+ positively selected. The source of these receptors is a man in his late teens or twenties in good health.

The rearrangement uses TRBV29-1 and TRBJ1-5; D gene ambiguous. V was clipped by 1 base and J by 5 bases, with 9 bases between them. Germline V lookup: CDR1 SQVTM, CDR2 ANQGSEA. The CDR3 consists of 13 residues. The CDR3 region has the DNA TGCAGCGTTGAAGCGGGCAGGCATCAGCCCCAGCATTTT. It translates to CSVEAGRHQPQHF.

In its sample, this clone was seen a few times. The V call is TRBV5-1, the J call TRBJ1-5; no clear D. V was clipped by 2 bases and J by 1 base, with 10 bases between them. Germline lookup yields CDR1 SGHRS and CDR2 YFSETQ. CDR3 length: 15 residues. CDR3 coding DNA: TGCGCCAGCAGCTTTGAGGGAGGAAGCAATCAGCCCCAGCATTTT. Protein sequence: CASSFEGGSNQPQHF.

The rearrangement joins TRBV9 to TRBJ2-2, with 9 positions matching TRBD2. The CDR3 runs to 17 residues. Germline CDR1 is SGDLS and CDR2 is YYNGEE. The V and J ends lost 0 bases and 3 bases, in that order; junction bases with no gene match: 6. CDR3 residues: CASSVGASGVHTGELFF. The CDR3 nucleotides read TGTGCCAGCAGCGTAGGGGCTAGCGGGGTCCACACCGGGGAGCTGTTTTTT.

The V and J genes are TRBV5-4 and TRBJ2-7; D uncertain. The V end lost 1 base, the J end lost 3 bases, and 11 bases lay between the germline ends. The CDR3 length is 14 residues. CDR1 and CDR2 from the germline V gene are SGHNT and YYREEE (reference sequence). The chain's CDR3 is CASSLSSTNYEQYF. The CDR3 DNA reads as TGTGCCAGCAGCTTGAGTAGCACCAACTACGAGCAGTACTTC.

This clone has a single count. The rearrangement uses TRBV19 and TRBJ1-6, with 11 bases fitting TRBD1. The CDR3 consists of 15 residues. The junction had 7 bases not matched to a gene; V was cut back by 6 bases and J by 9 bases. Germline V gene data show CDR1 as LNHDA and CDR2 as SQIVND (reference sequence). The CDR3 spells CASSNGQGAFSPLHF. Here the CDR3 DNA reads TGTGCCAGTAGCAACGGACAGGGGGCTTTTTCACCCCTCCACTTT.

This clone was seen only a few times. The V gene is TRBV29-1, the J gene TRBJ2-1; no reliable D call. Trimming shortened V by 4 bases and J by 8 bases, and 9 bases separated the two germline ends. The CDR3 is made up of 11 amino acids. The germline CDR1 and CDR2 sequences are SQVTM and ANQGSEA. CDR3 region: CSVVLGYEQFF. The CDR3 DNA is TGCAGCGTTGTTTTGGGTTATGAGCAGTTCTTC.

The rearrangement links TRBV23-1 to TRBJ1-5, with D tentatively TRBD1 (5 bases). TRBV23-1 is flagged as an ORF with uncertain function. The CDR3 is 15 residues long. Trimming took 5 bases from V and 4 from J, leaving 15 bases between them. This CDR3 is CASSGYNEGNQPQHF. As DNA, the CDR3 is TGCGCCAGCAGTGGCTACAACGAGGGGAATCAGCCCCAGCATTTT.

CDR3 sequence: CASSQVQGGETQYF. The CDR3 DNA follows: TGTGCCAGCAGCCAAGTTCAGGGTGGCGAGACCCAGTACTTC. The chain recombines TRBV14 with TRBJ2-5; D might be TRBD1 (5 bases). The CDR3 is made up of 14 amino acids. V lost 1 base and J 5 bases, leaving 11 bases between the germline ends. CDR1 is SGHDN, CDR2 FVKESK, per germline.

A note on this clone: This CDR3 is also generated by other DNA sequences in the sample. The V gene is TRBV19, the J gene TRBJ2-7, with 8 bases identical to TRBD1. The J segment lost 3 bases and the V segment lost 6 bases, leaving 4 bases of the junction unmatched. This CDR3 is 13 amino acids long. In germline, CDR1 is LNHDA, CDR2 SQIVND (reference sequence). CDR3: CASSPDRGYEQYF. The CDR3 bases are TGTGCCAGTAGCCCCGACAGGGGCTACGAGCAGTACTTC. Variable domain in full (rest from reference TRBV19 and TRBJ2-7): DGGITQSPKYLFRKEGQNVTLSCEQNLNHDAMYWYRQDPGQGLRLIYYSQIVNDFQKGDIAEGYSVSREKKESFPLTVTSAQKNPTAFYLCASSPDRGYEQYFGPGTRLTVT.

The J gene is TRBJ1-6, the V gene TRBV5-1; maybe TRBD1 (6 bases). Trimming pared 0 bases from V and 5 bases from J, leaving 12 bases between. This CDR3 spans 16 amino acids. CDR1 and CDR2 (germline): SGHRS, YFSETQ. The CDR3 reads CASSLDTTGNNSPLHF. The CDR3 nucleotides read TGCGCCAGCAGCTTGGACACGACAGGAAATAATTCACCCCTCCACTTT.

The chain carries TRBV5-1 and TRBJ1-6, with D maybe TRBD1 (6 bases). This CDR3 contains 14 residues. Between the trimmed V and J ends, which lost 7 bases and 9 bases, there was a span of 17 bases. Germline V gene data show CDR1 as SGHRS and CDR2 as YFSETQ. The CDR3 nucleotides are TGCGCCAGCGGCGAACCAGGGACAACTTCACCCCTCCACTTT. It is translated as CASGEPGTTSPLHF.